Listed below are T cell receptor beta chains from one sample, sequenced in a study of post-analysis software for immune sequencing data. One entry per CDR3 protein results from TCRdb running MiXCR on the PCR reads. Here the sample spans about 540,000 distinct CDR3 sequences, 34% being singletons. The source material was blood. The receptors shown here come from a girl between 2 and 17 years old with multiple sclerosis. CDR3s include the opening cysteine and the closing phenylalanine or tryptophan. The D gene is left open where the match is weak. Where a row states a size, it is once, few, many or the class of an expanded clone; other rows omit it.

cdr3_nt cdr3_aa d_call j_call clone_size v_call
TGCGCCAGCAGCCAAGTTACGACCGCGGAAATCAATCAGCCCCAGCATTTT CASSQVTTAEINQPQHF . TRBJ1-5 few TRBV4-1
TGCAGTGCCGACAGTATCTATGGCTACACCTTC CSADSIYGYTF . TRBJ1-2 few TRBV20-1
TGCGCCAGCGCCTACAGGGGCGGAGACGAGCAGTACTTC CASAYRGGDEQYF TRBD1 TRBJ2-7 . TRBV5-1
TGCGCCAGCTGCCTCCCCGCGGGGGGGAAGGGGGCAGATACGCAGTATTTT CASCLPAGGKGADTQYF TRBD2 TRBJ2-3 once TRBV5-1
TGTGCCAGCACTCCACAGGCCCTGACAGGTGGCTACACCTTC CASTPQALTGGYTF . TRBJ1-2 . TRBV7-9
TGTGCCAGCAGCTCATCACTAGCCTACGAGCAGTACTTC CASSSSLAYEQYF . TRBJ2-7 . TRBV7-9
TGTGCCAGCAGCTCTTCCGGGACCCAACACAATGAGCAGTTCTTC CASSSSGTQHNEQFF . TRBJ2-1 . TRBV7-9
TGCGCCAGCAGCTTGGAGGCAGGGCCCTACGAGCAGTACTTC CASSLEAGPYEQYF . TRBJ2-7 . TRBV5-1
TGTGCCAGCAGTGAACGACAGAGTGTAGAGCCCCAGCATTTT CASSERQSVEPQHF . TRBJ1-5 . TRBV6-2/TRBV6-3
TGTGCCAGCAGCTCTAGCTCCCACTACGAGCAGTACTTC CASSSSSHYEQYF . TRBJ2-7 few TRBV7-8
TGTGCCAGCACCACCACAACCGTATACGAGCAGTACTTC CASTTTTVYEQYF . TRBJ2-7 . TRBV12-3/TRBV12-4
TGTGCCAGCAGTGATGGGCTAGCGGGCAAAGAGACCCAGTACTTC CASSDGLAGKETQYF TRBD2 TRBJ2-5 many TRBV2
TGTGCCAGCAGTTATGGGGGGTTGTGGGGCTACACCTTC CASSYGGLWGYTF . TRBJ1-2 few TRBV6-5
TGCAGCGTCTACGGGGCCAACGTCCTGACTTTC CSVYGANVLTF . TRBJ2-6 few TRBV29-1
TGTGCCACCAGCAGGAACAGGGGGCTCACTGAAGCTTTCTTT CATSRNRGLTEAFF TRBD1 TRBJ1-1 few TRBV15
TGTGCCAGCAGTTTCGGGGGCCCTCCCTACAATGAGCAGTTCTTC CASSFGGPPYNEQFF . TRBJ2-1 . TRBV12-3/TRBV12-4
TGCAGTGCTAGAGATACCAGGGGGGCCTCGGGGGAGCAGTACTTC CSARDTRGASGEQYF . TRBJ2-7 . TRBV20-1
TGCGCCAGCAGCATCACGGACCCCAACACTGAAGCTTTCTTT CASSITDPNTEAFF . TRBJ1-1 few TRBV5-1
TGCAGCGTCCGGGGGCCGGGGAACACTGAAGCTTTCTTT CSVRGPGNTEAFF . TRBJ1-1 . TRBV29-1
TGCAGTGCCTGTGGACAGGGGATAAGTGGCTACACCTTC CSACGQGISGYTF TRBD1 TRBJ1-2 . TRBV20-1
TGCAGCGTTGTGACGGACGAGTCCTACGAGCAGTACTTC CSVVTDESYEQYF . TRBJ2-7 . TRBV29-1
TGCGCCAGCAGCCCCACGCGGGAACACCCTGAAGCTTTCTTT CASSPTREHPEAFF . TRBJ1-1 . TRBV5-1
TGCAGTGCTAGAGATTCCTACCTCCAAGAGACCCAGTTCTTC CSARDSYLQETQFF . TRBJ2-1 . TRBV20-1
TGTGCCAGCAGTGAAGATGGCAGCCCTGCTTCTTATAGCAACCAGCCCCAGCATTTT CASSEDGSPASYSNQPQHF . TRBJ1-5 . TRBV2